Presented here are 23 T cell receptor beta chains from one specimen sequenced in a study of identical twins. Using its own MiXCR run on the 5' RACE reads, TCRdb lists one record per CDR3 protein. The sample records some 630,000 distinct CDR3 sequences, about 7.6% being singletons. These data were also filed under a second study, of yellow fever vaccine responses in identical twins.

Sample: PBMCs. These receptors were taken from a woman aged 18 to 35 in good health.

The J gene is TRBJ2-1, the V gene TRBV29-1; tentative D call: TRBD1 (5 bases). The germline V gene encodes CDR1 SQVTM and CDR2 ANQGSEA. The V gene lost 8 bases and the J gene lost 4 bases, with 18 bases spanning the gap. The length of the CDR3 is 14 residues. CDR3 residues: CSIVPDRLYNEQFF. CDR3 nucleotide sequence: TGCAGCATCGTTCCCGACAGATTATACAATGAGCAGTTCTTC.

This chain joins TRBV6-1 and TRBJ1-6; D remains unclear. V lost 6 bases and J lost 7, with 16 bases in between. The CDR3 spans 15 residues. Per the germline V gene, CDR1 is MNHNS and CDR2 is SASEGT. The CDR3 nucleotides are TGTGCCAGCAGCCGCACTGGGTTGTTGAATTCACCCCTCCACTTT. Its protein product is CASSRTGLLNSPLHF.

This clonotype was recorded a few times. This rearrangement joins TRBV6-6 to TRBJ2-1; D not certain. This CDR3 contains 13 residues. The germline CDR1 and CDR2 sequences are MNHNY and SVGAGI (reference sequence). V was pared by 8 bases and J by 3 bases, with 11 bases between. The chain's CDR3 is CASGLPNYNEQFF. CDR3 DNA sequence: TGTGCCAGCGGCTTACCCAACTACAATGAGCAGTTCTTC.

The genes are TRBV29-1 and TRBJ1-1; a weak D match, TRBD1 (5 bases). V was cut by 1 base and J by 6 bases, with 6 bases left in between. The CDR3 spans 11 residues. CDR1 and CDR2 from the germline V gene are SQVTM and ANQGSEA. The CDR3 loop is CSVEVGAEAFF. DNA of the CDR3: TGCAGCGTTGAAGTGGGGGCTGAAGCTTTCTTT.

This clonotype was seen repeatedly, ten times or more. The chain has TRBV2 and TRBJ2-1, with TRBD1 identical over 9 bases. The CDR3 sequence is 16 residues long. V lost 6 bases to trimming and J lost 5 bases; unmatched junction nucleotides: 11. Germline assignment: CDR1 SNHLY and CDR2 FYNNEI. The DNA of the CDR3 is TGTGCCAGCAGAGTGACGGGGACAGGGAGGGACAATGAGCAGTTCTTC. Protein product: CASRVTGTGRDNEQFF.

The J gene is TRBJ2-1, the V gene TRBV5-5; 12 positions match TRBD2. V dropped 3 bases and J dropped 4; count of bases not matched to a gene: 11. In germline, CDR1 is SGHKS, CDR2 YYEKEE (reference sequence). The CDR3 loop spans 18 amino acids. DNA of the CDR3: TGTGCCAGCAGCTGGACTAGCGGGGACCCGAATAATTACAATGAGCAGTTCTTC. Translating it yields CASSWTSGDPNNYNEQFF.

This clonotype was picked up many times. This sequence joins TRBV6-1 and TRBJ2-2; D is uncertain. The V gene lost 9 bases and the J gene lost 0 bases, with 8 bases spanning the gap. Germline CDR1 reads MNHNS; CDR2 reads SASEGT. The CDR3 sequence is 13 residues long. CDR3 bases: TGTGCCAGTGGTGGCCCGAACACCGGGGAGCTGTTTTTT. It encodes CASGGPNTGELFF.

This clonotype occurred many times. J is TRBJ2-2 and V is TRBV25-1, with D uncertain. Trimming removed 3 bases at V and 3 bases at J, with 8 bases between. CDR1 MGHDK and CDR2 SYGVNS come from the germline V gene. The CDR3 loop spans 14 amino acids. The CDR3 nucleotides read TGTGCCAGCAGTGACCAGCCGGACACCGGGGAGCTGTTTTTT. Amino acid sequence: CASSDQPDTGELFF.

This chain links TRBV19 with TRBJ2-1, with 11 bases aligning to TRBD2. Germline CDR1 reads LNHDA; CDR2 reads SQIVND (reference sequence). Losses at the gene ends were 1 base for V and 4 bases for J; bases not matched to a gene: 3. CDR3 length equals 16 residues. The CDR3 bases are TGTGCCAGTAGTATAGTAGCGGGAGGGCCGTACAATGAGCAGTTCTTC. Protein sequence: CASSIVAGGPYNEQFF.

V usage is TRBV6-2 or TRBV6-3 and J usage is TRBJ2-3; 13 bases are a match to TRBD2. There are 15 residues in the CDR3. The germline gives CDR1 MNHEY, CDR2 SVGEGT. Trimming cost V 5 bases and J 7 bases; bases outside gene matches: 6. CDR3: CASSTGTSGANTQYF. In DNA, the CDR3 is TGTGCCAGCAGTACCGGGACTAGCGGGGCCAATACGCAGTATTTT.

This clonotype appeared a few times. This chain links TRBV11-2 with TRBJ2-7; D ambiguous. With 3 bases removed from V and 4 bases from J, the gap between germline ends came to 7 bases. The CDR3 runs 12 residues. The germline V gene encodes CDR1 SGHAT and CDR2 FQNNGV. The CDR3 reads CASSFWPYEQYV. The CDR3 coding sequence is TGTGCCAGCAGCTTTTGGCCTTACGAGCAGTACGTC.

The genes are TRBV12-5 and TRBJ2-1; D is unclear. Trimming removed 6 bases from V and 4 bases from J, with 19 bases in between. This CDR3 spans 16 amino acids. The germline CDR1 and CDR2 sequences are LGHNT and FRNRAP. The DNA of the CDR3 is TGTGCTAGTGGGCCTTCTGATATTTTTGGTTACAATGAGCAGTTCTTC. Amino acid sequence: CASGPSDIFGYNEQFF.

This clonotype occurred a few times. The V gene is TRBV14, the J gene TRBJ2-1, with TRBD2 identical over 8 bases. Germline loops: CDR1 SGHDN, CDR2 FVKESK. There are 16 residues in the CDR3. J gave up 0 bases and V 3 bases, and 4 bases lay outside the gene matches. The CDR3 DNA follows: TGTGCCAGCAGCCATATAGCGGGAAGCTCCTACAATGAGCAGTTCTTC. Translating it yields CASSHIAGSSYNEQFF.

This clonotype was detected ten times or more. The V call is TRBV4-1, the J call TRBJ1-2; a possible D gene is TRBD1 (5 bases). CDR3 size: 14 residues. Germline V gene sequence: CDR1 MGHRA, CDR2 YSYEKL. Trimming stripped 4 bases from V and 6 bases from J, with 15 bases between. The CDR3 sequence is CASSPRDFGDGYTF. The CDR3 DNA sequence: TGCGCCAGCAGCCCTAGGGACTTTGGAGATGGCTACACCTTC.

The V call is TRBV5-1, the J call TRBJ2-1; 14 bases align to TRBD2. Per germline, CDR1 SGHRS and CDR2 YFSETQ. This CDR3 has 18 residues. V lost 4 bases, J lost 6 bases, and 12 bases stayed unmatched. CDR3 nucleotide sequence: TGCGCCAGCAGCGCCGCGACTGGGACTAGCGGGAGAGCCAATGAGCAGTTCTTC. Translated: CASSAATGTSGRANEQFF.

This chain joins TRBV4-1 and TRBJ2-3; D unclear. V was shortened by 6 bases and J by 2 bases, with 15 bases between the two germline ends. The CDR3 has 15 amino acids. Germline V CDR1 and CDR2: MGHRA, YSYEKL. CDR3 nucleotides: TGCGCCAGCAGGGTTAACCCCTCCAACACAGATACGCAGTATTTT. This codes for CASRVNPSNTDTQYF.

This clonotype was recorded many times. CDR3 in DNA: TGTGCCAGCAGTCCCGGACCCCGGAGCACAGATACGCAGTATTTT. Residues: CASSPGPRSTDTQYF. The V and J genes are TRBV12-3 or TRBV12-4 and TRBJ2-3; D is undetermined. Deletions cut 5 bases from V and 0 bases from J, with 12 bases between. This CDR3 contains 15 residues.

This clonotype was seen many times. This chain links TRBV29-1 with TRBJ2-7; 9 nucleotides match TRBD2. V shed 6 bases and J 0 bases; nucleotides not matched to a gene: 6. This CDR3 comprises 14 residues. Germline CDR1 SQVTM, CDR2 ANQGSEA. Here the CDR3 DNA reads TGCAGCGTGCATGCTAGCGGGAACTCCTACGAGCAGTACTTC. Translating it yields CSVHASGNSYEQYF.

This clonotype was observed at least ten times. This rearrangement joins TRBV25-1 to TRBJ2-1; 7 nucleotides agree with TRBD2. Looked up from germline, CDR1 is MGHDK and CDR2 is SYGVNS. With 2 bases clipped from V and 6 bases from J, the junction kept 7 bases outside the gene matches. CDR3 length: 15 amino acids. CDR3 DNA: TGTGCCAGCAGTGAAAGGCGGGAGAGGGGCAATGAGCAGTTCTTC. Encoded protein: CASSERRERGNEQFF.

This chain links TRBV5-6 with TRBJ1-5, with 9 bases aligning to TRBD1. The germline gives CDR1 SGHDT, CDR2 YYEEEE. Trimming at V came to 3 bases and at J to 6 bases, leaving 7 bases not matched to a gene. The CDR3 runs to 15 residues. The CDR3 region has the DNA TGTGCCAGCAGCTGGGGACAGGGTACGGGTCAGCCCCAGCATTTT. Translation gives CASSWGQGTGQPQHF.

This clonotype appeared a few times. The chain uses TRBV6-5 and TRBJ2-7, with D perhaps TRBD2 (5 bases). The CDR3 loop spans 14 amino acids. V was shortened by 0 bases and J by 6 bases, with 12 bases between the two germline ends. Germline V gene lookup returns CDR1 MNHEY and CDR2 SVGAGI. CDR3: CASSYSTTPAEQYF. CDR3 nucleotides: TGTGCCAGCAGTTACTCGACTACCCCGGCCGAGCAGTACTTC.

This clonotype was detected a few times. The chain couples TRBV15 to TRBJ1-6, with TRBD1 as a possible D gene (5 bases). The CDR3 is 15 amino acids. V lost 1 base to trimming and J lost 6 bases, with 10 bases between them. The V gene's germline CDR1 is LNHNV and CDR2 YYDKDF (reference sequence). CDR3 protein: CATSRGAGTNSPLHF. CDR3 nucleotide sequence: TGTGCCACCAGCAGAGGGGCAGGGACTAATTCACCCCTCCACTTT.

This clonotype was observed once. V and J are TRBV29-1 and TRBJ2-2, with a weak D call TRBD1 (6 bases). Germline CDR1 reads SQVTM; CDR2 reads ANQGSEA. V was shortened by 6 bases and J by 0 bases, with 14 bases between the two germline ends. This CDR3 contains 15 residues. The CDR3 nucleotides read TGCAGCGTCAATTTGGGGACAACGAACACCGGGGAGCTGTTTTTT. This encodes CSVNLGTTNTGELFF.